The 18 T cell receptor beta chains listed next were all sequenced from one sample in a study of T cells after yellow fever vaccination (dated by TCRdb to between 2019 and 2020). In the paper's terms, the treatment or condition label means: live attenuated yellow fever vaccine strain. Receptors were amplified or captured by 5' RACE. The listed sequencing device is Illumina HiSeq 2500. TCRdb took the public reads, trimmed them with fastp at Q25, ran MiXCR for clone calling and kept in-frame beta chains. Each record represents a unique CDR3 protein, reported with the most common genes and DNA among its rows. The sample yields around 310,000 distinct CDR3 sequences; about 9.5% were counted once. The top ten clonotypes cover about a sixth of the sample. Sequences were derived from PBMCs, sampled on the day of the first yellow fever vaccination. All receptors derive from a man aged 18 to 35 who received the YFV17D yellow fever vaccine.

CDR3 sequence: CAISEFSANTGELFF. DNA for the CDR3: TGTGCCATCAGTGAGTTTTCTGCGAACACCGGGGAGCTGTTTTTT. This sequence joins TRBV10-3 and TRBJ2-2; D not resolved. Looked up from germline, CDR1 is ENHRY and CDR2 is SYGVKD. This CDR3 is built from 15 residues. V shed 1 base and J shed 0 bases, with 6 bases lying between them.

The chain recombines TRBV2 with TRBJ2-6; D not certain. The length of the CDR3 is 15 residues. The V and J ends lost 3 bases and 0 bases respectively, with 6 bases between them. In germline, CDR1 is SNHLY, CDR2 FYNNEI. The CDR3 is CASSDSHSGANVLTF. The CDR3 region has the DNA TGTGCCAGCAGTGATTCCCACTCTGGGGCCAACGTCCTGACTTTC.

The genes are TRBV27 and TRBJ1-1; 9 bases are a match to TRBD1. V shed 1 base, J shed 5 bases, and the junction held 8 bases outside the gene matches. Germline loops: CDR1 MNHEY, CDR2 SMNVEV (reference sequence). The CDR3 consists of 16 residues. The CDR3 DNA reads as TGTGCCAGCAGTTTATGGGGGACAGGGTGGGGGACTGAAGCTTTCTTT. Amino acids: CASSLWGTGWGTEAFF.

This sequence joins TRBV5-1 and TRBJ2-2; no definite D call. The germline V gene encodes CDR1 SGHRS and CDR2 YFSETQ. The CDR3 length is 19 residues. V gave up 0 bases and J gave up 0 bases, with 18 bases separating them. The CDR3 bases are TGCGCCAGCAGCTTGGCCGCTAGGGTAACCATCGCGAACACCGGGGAGCTGTTTTTT. Translated, it gives CASSLAARVTIANTGELFF.

The chain joins TRBV5-1 to TRBJ2-3; D gene ambiguous. CDR1 and CDR2 from the germline V gene are SGHRS and YFSETQ. The CDR3 consists of 15 residues. Deletions cut 4 bases from V and 0 bases from J, with 12 bases between. The CDR3 region has the DNA TGCGCCAGCAGCCGTGACGGACGGAGCACAGATACGCAGTATTTT. Translation gives CASSRDGRSTDTQYF.

This clonotype came up a few times. This chain connects TRBV5-6 to TRBJ2-7; D may be TRBD1 (6 bases). V was shortened by 4 bases and J by 2 bases, with 13 bases between the two germline ends. Germline V gene data show CDR1 as SGHDT and CDR2 as YYEEEE. This CDR3 is built from 14 residues. The CDR3 here is CASSQQGSTYEQYV. In nucleotides, the CDR3 is TGTGCCAGCAGCCAACAGGGATCAACCTACGAGCAGTACGTC.

The chain employs TRBV7-8 and TRBJ2-1; D not resolved. Germline CDR1 SGHVS, CDR2 FQNEAQ. Trimming pared 5 bases from V and 4 bases from J, leaving 15 bases between. This CDR3 has 15 residues. The CDR3 nucleotides are TGTGCCAGCAGCCAAACGCGTGTAACTTACAATGAGCAGTTCTTC. Protein sequence: CASSQTRVTYNEQFF. Full variable domain (outside the CDR3, taken from reference TRBV7-8 and TRBJ2-1): GAGVSQSPRYKVAKRGQDVALRCDPISGHVSLFWYQQALGQGPEFLTYFQNEAQLDKSGLPSDRFFAERPEGSVSTLKIQRTQQEDSAVYLCASSQTRVTYNEQFFGPGTRLTVL.

CDR3 DNA: TGTGCCAGCAGTTACGTGGCGAGCGGGGGGTCGGAGACCCAGTACTTC. The encoded protein is CASSYVASGGSETQYF. The chain has TRBV6-5 and TRBJ2-5, with 9 bases lining up with TRBD2. The CDR3 loop spans 16 amino acids. After removal of 2 bases from V and 5 bases from J, the junction contained 9 bases not matched to a gene. Germline CDR1 and CDR2: MNHEY and SVGAGI.

This clonotype was recorded a few times. The rearrangement uses TRBV24-1 and TRBJ2-3; a possible D gene is TRBD1 (6 bases). The germline V gene has CDR1 KGHDR and CDR2 SFDVKD. V was pared by 5 bases and J by 3 bases, with 14 bases between. CDR3 length equals 15 residues. The CDR3 DNA is TGTGCCACCAGTGGGTACAGGGAGAAGACAGATACGCAGTATTTT. Translated, it gives CATSGYREKTDTQYF.

Regarding this clonotype: With a much larger clone just one base away, this may be a read error. The V gene is TRBV29-1, the J gene TRBJ1-1, with D tentatively TRBD1 (6 bases). The germline CDR1 and CDR2 sequences are SQVTM and ANQGSEA. This CDR3 contains 13 residues. CDR3 loop: CSVEDRGDTEASF. Written as DNA, the CDR3 is TGCAGCGTTGAAGACCGGGGGGACACTGAAGCTTCCTTT.

This clonotype was seen more than once but under ten times. V is TRBV5-1 and J is TRBJ2-5; 8 bases are a match to TRBD2. The V gene's germline CDR1 is SGHRS and CDR2 YFSETQ. J gave up 3 bases and V 2 bases, and 9 bases lay outside the gene matches. The CDR3 length is 16 residues. The CDR3 is CASSFGPGLVKETQYF. DNA for the CDR3: TGCGCCAGCAGCTTTGGGCCGGGACTAGTTAAAGAGACCCAGTACTTC. The full variable domain, in which reference TRBV5-1 and TRBJ2-5 provide the parts outside the CDR3, is KAGVTQTPRYLIKTRGQQVTLSCSPISGHRSVSWYQQTPGQGLQFLFEYFSETQRNKGNFPGRFSGRQFSNSRSEMNVSTLELGDSALYLCASSFGPGLVKETQYFGPGTRLLVL.

V and J are TRBV10-2 and TRBJ2-5; D possibly corresponds to TRBD2 (6 bases). V shed 3 bases and J shed 2 bases, with 10 bases lying between them. The CDR3 contains 14 residues. CDR1 and CDR2 (germline): WSHSY, SAAADI. CDR3: CASSEAGRQETQYF. In nucleotides, the CDR3 is TGCGCCAGCAGTGAAGCAGGGAGGCAAGAGACCCAGTACTTC.

This clonotype was seen more than once but under ten times. The rearrangement joins TRBV20-1 to TRBJ2-7; unclear D gene. Germline V gene lookup returns CDR1 DFQATT and CDR2 SNEGSKA (reference sequence). The CDR3 is made up of 13 amino acids. Trimming left V 0 bases short and J 0 bases short, with 6 bases between. This CDR3 reads CSARDWVSYEQYF. The CDR3 DNA reads TGCAGTGCTAGAGATTGGGTCTCCTACGAGCAGTACTTC.

A few counts support this clonotype. V gene TRBV6-5 combines with J gene TRBJ2-3; unclear D gene. Germline V gene data show CDR1 as MNHEY and CDR2 as SVGAGI. Trimming pared 2 bases from V and 4 bases from J, leaving 13 bases between. This CDR3 has 15 residues. CDR3 protein: CASSYGANGADTQYF. Written as DNA, the CDR3 is TGTGCCAGCAGTTACGGAGCGAATGGGGCAGATACGCAGTATTTT.

This clonotype was observed at least ten times. This sequence joins TRBV5-1 and TRBJ1-2; 7 positions match TRBD1. This CDR3 has 13 residues. CDR1 is SGHRS and CDR2 is YFSETQ in the germline V gene. V dropped 0 bases and J dropped 7; count of bases not matched to a gene: 3. CDR3 region: CASSLATGTGYTF. The CDR3 DNA sequence: TGCGCCAGCAGCTTGGCGACAGGGACTGGCTACACCTTC. Complete variable domain (other parts from reference TRBV5-1 and TRBJ1-2): KAGVTQTPRYLIKTRGQQVTLSCSPISGHRSVSWYQQTPGQGLQFLFEYFSETQRNKGNFPGRFSGRQFSNSRSEMNVSTLELGDSALYLCASSLATGTGYTFGSGTRLTVV.

This clonotype was detected only a few times. The chain employs TRBV10-3 and TRBJ1-6; 8 bases align to TRBD1. With V trimmed by 6 bases and J by 9 bases, 4 bases remained unmatched. Germline V gives CDR1 ENHRY, CDR2 SYGVKD. The CDR3 consists of 13 residues. This CDR3 is CAISRDRSSPLHF. The CDR3 region has the DNA TGTGCCATCAGCCGGGACAGGAGTTCACCCCTCCACTTT.

This clonotype has more than one count but fewer than ten. The chain combines TRBV5-1 with TRBJ2-3; D call uncertain. Germline V gene data show CDR1 as SGHRS and CDR2 as YFSETQ. The ends were cut back, 4 bases at V and 1 base at J, with 10 bases in the middle. CDR3 length equals 14 residues. The CDR3 loop reads CASSPRVGTDTQYF. CDR3 DNA sequence: TGCGCCAGCAGCCCCCGTGTGGGCACAGATACGCAGTATTTT.

The chain joins TRBV4-1 to TRBJ1-6; unclear D gene. With 0 bases removed from V and 7 bases from J, the gap between germline ends came to 10 bases. Per the germline V gene, CDR1 is MGHRA and CDR2 is YSYEKL. The CDR3 runs to 15 residues. The DNA of the CDR3 is TGCGCCAGCAGCCAAGAGATAGGGCTGAATTCACCCCTCCACTTT. Protein: CASSQEIGLNSPLHF.